This T cell receptor beta chain was recovered during a study of T cells in Graves' hyperthyroidism and ophthalmopathy. Graves' hyperthyroidism was deemed stable absent ophthalmopathy progression within 18 months. Using RNA transcripts as the source, TCR beta CDR3 regions were amplified. The study used the HTBI primer set for a first-round RT-PCR of the TCR CDR3. TCRdb recomputed calls from the multiplex PCR reads with MiXCR, one row per CDR3 protein. The sample contains just under 750,000 distinct CDR3 sequences, over 35% of which appear only once. The V end was cut by 6 bases, the J end by 0 bases, with 18 bases between. The CDR3 has 17 amino acids. Germline V gene lookup returns CDR1 SGHVS and CDR2 FQNEAQ.

The origin of this receptor is a woman in her 40s with Graves' hyperthyroidism. This chain links TRBV7-8 with TRBJ1-3, with D uncertain. Material for sequencing was blood. The CDR3 region has the DNA TGTGCCAGCAGTTTTACCTCGGTTGAGAACTCTGGAAACACCATATATTTT. Translation: CASSFTSVENSGNTIYF.